The 12 T cell receptor beta chains given below trace back to one sample, sequenced in a study of blood T cell repertoires in COVID-19. Profiling relied on immunoSEQ multiplex PCR, and the TCRdb table lists in-frame clones only, not all of them. Among just over 300,000 clones listed, 80% to 90% were seen once. Sequencing was done on a sample of PBMCs or T cells enriched from blood (not recorded which). Receptors originate from a young man who had recovered from COVID-19.

The V and J genes are TRBV7-9 and TRBJ1-1; possible D gene TRBD1, 5 bases. The CDR3 runs to 14 residues. In germline, CDR1 is SEHNR, CDR2 FQNEAQ (reference sequence). V shed 7 bases and J shed 1 base, with 13 bases lying between them. The CDR3 DNA reads TGTGCCAGCACCGAGCGGGGGACGAACACTGAAGCTTTCTTT. Translated: CASTERGTNTEAFF.

V and J are TRBV3-1 (or the pseudogene TRBV3-2) and TRBJ2-3; the match to TRBD2 covers 13 bases. This CDR3 region has 17 residues. Germline loops: CDR1 LGHDT, CDR2 YNNKEL (reference sequence). V shed 4 bases and J 2 bases; nucleotides not matched to a gene: 6. CDR3 in DNA: TGTGCCAGCAGCCCCGGACTAGCGGGGGTCCACACAGATACGCAGTATTTT. Translating it yields CASSPGLAGVHTDTQYF.

The chain couples TRBV3-1 (or the pseudogene TRBV3-2) to TRBJ2-5, with 9 nucleotides matching TRBD2. V lost 1 base to trimming and J lost 6 bases; unmatched junction nucleotides: 3. CDR1 LGHDT and CDR2 YNNKEL come from the germline V gene (reference sequence). The CDR3 covers 14 residues. The CDR3 DNA reads as TGTGCCAGCAGCCAAGGTCTAGCGGGACAGACCCAGTACTTC. The encoded protein is CASSQGLAGQTQYF.

J is TRBJ1-1 and V is TRBV6-6; maybe TRBD1 (6 bases). The ends were cut back, 0 bases at V and 10 bases at J, with 12 bases in the middle. The length of the CDR3 is 13 residues. CDR1 is MNHNY, CDR2 SVGAGI, per germline (reference sequence). CDR3 loop: CASSYSFARGAFF. CDR3 DNA: TGTGCCAGCAGTTACTCGTTTGCCAGGGGAGCTTTCTTT.

For this clone: A read error may account for a junction end that differs from germline. The CDR3 DNA is TGTGCCAGCAGTTTAGGGCTAGCGGGCCCCTCTTTT. Protein product: CASSLGLAGPSF. This chain links TRBV12-3 or TRBV12-4 with TRBJ2-3; 8 bases are a match to TRBD2. The CDR3 totals 12 residues.

For the CDR3, the DNA is TGTGCCAGCAGTTACAGCGTCCCGATTCACCTCCACTTT. As protein: CASSYSVPIHLHF. The gene calls are TRBV6-2 or TRBV6-3 and TRBJ1-6; D call uncertain. Germline loops: CDR1 MNHEY, CDR2 SVGEGT. V lost 2 bases and J lost 15, with 14 bases in between. The CDR3 covers 13 residues.

The V call is TRBV5-4, the J call TRBJ2-7, with D maybe TRBD1 (5 bases). Trimming took off 0 bases at V and 1 base at J, with 8 bases between the two ends. There are 14 residues in the CDR3. Per the germline V gene, CDR1 is SGHNT and CDR2 is YYREEE (reference sequence). For the CDR3, the DNA is TGTGCCAGCAGCTTGGGTGACAGATCCTACGAGCAGTACTTC. Residues: CASSLGDRSYEQYF.

This clone was observed once. The chain couples TRBV2 to TRBJ1-1; D remains ambiguous. The ends were cut back, 8 bases at V and 3 bases at J, with 7 bases in the middle. Germline V gene data show CDR1 as SNHLY and CDR2 as FYNNEI. The CDR3 consists of 11 residues. The CDR3 DNA is TGTGCCAGCCATCGGGACACTGAAGCTTTCTTT. It yields the protein CASHRDTEAFF.

The chain's CDR3 is CASSQDPVNTEAFF. The DNA of the CDR3 is TGCGCCAGCAGCCAAGATCCAGTAAACACTGAAGCTTTCTTT. The rearrangement uses TRBV4-3 and TRBJ1-1; D unclear. Germline assignment: CDR1 LGHNA and CDR2 YSLEER. This CDR3 has 14 residues. Trimming left V 0 bases short and J 2 bases short, with 7 bases between.

This clone was observed a single time. This sequence joins TRBV5-1 and TRBJ2-2, with TRBD2 matching over 9 bases. The germline CDR1 and CDR2 sequences are SGHRS and YFSETQ. After removal of 4 bases from V and 5 bases from J, the junction contained 6 bases not matched to a gene. The CDR3 contains 15 residues. The CDR3 loop reads CASSPGTSYTGELFF. CDR3 coding DNA: TGCGCCAGCAGCCCAGGGACTAGCTATACCGGGGAGCTGTTTTTT.

V and J are TRBV2 and TRBJ2-5, with 7 bases lining up with TRBD2. CDR3 length equals 14 residues. Germline CDR1 is SNHLY and CDR2 is FYNNEI. J lost 6 bases, V lost 1 base, and 5 bases had no gene match. The CDR3: CASSEGGGSKTQYF. The CDR3 bases are TGTGCCAGCAGTGAAGGGGGGGGTTCGAAGACCCAGTACTTC.

The chain is built from TRBV11-2 and TRBJ1-5, with 8 nucleotides matching TRBD1. There are 13 residues in the CDR3. Germline loops: CDR1 SGHAT, CDR2 FQNNGV. After removal of 5 bases from V and 7 bases from J, the junction contained 4 bases not matched to a gene. CDR3 in amino acids: CASSTQGGQPQHF. The CDR3 DNA reads TGTGCCAGCAGCACACAGGGGGGGCAGCCCCAGCATTTT. Filled out from reference TRBV11-2 and TRBJ1-5, the complete variable domain reads EAGVAQSPRYKIIEKRQSVAFWCNPISGHATLYWYQQILGQGPKLLIQFQNNGVVDDSQLPKDRFSAERLKGVDSTLKIQPAKLEDSAVYLCASSTQGGQPQHFGDGTRLSIL.